This passage covers 5 T cell receptor beta chains from one sample sequenced in a study of cytomegalovirus exposure and HLA in healthy donors. The PCR had 60 Vbeta and 13 Jbeta primers. The protocol was immunoSEQ multiplex PCR, while the TCRdb copy is restricted to in-frame clones and leaves out a portion. The sample lists over 80,000 clones, around 79% occurring once. Sequencing was done on a sample of PBMCs. The receptors were gathered from a woman in her 70s in good health and CMV-seropositive.

This sequence joins TRBV6-5 and TRBJ2-1; D gene unclear. This CDR3 is 11 amino acids long. Germline CDR1 MNHEY, CDR2 SVGAGI. V was pared by 5 bases and J by 7 bases, with 6 bases between. CDR3 sequence: CASSTGNEQFF. The CDR3 DNA sequence: TGTGCCAGCAGTACTGGTAATGAGCAGTTCTTC.

This rearrangement joins TRBV5-1 to TRBJ1-2; tentatively, D is TRBD1 (5 bases). Germline V gene data show CDR1 as SGHRS and CDR2 as YFSETQ. The CDR3 has 13 residues. Trimming removed 0 bases at V and 4 bases at J, with 7 bases between. CDR3 region: CASSLEGAYGYTF. The CDR3 region has the DNA TGCGCCAGCAGCTTGGAAGGGGCCTATGGCTACACCTTC.

The V gene is TRBV7-8, the J gene TRBJ1-4; 11 bases match TRBD1. V lost 1 base and J lost 9; bases outside the gene matches: 1. Germline assignment: CDR1 SGHVS and CDR2 FQNEAQ. CDR3 length equals 14 residues. CDR3 region: CASSLGTGGKKLFF. For the CDR3, the DNA is TGTGCCAGCAGCTTAGGGACAGGGGGCAAAAAACTGTTTTTT.

This clone is labeled medium-sized. V and J are TRBV4-3 and TRBJ2-6; a weak D match, TRBD1 (6 bases). Deletions cut 1 base from V and 4 bases from J, with 20 bases between. The CDR3 covers 19 residues. The germline gives CDR1 LGHNA, CDR2 YSLEER. CDR3: CASSQVRGPRWLGANVLTF. Here the CDR3 DNA reads TGCGCCAGCAGCCAAGTCAGGGGACCGAGGTGGCTCGGGGCCAACGTCCTGACTTTC.

J is TRBJ2-5 and V is TRBV11-3; the match to TRBD1 covers 7 bases. Germline V gene data show CDR1 as SGHNT and CDR2 as YENEEA. This CDR3 has 16 residues. The V and J ends lost 1 base and 2 bases, in that order; junction bases with no gene match: 7. The CDR3 DNA follows: TGTGCCAGCAGCTTAGGGACAGGCAGGACACAAGAGACCCAGTACTTC. Its protein product is CASSLGTGRTQETQYF.